This TCR beta chain was identified in a study of T cell repertoires in cytomegalovirus infection. The germline gives CDR1 SGHVS, CDR2 FQNEAQ. The CDR3 covers 14 residues. V gave up 1 base and J gave up 2 bases, with 9 bases separating them. Concerning this clonotype: Its antigen is unidentified.

TCRdb reanalysed the reads using MiXCR and keeps one entry per CDR3 protein. The sample shows some 310,000 distinct CDR3 sequences, about 25% of them seen only once. The sequence came from a human donor in good health (CMV status not recorded). Some clones in this sample may be carry-over from other donors' samples. Material: cultured PBMCs, obtained from culture after CMV antigen stimulation. The chain carries TRBV7-8 and TRBJ2-7, with D possibly being TRBD2 (5 bases). CDR3 sequence reads: CASSLGEFTYEQYF. The CDR3 DNA follows: TGTGCCAGCAGCTTAGGGGAGTTCACCTACGAGCAGTACTTC.